A single sample is the source of the 18 T cell receptor beta chains below, sequenced in a study of molecular identifiers for immune sequencing clone quantification. TCRdb reanalysed the PCR reads using MiXCR and keeps one entry per CDR3 protein. Found here are approximately 500,000 distinct CDR3 sequences, about a fifth of them singletons; the top ten hold about 0.8%. The sample comprised naive CD8+ T cells from blood, with Jurkat cell RNA spiked in. Noted subset: FACS-sorted CD8+CD4-CCR7+CD45RA+ naive T cells. The receptor source for this set is a human donor in good health. Some libraries in this study had Jurkat cell RNA spiked in.

This clonotype came up many times. J is TRBJ2-7 and V is TRBV28; D uncertain. Trimming removed 6 bases at V and 4 bases at J, with 13 bases between. CDR3 length: 13 amino acids. Per the germline V gene, CDR1 is MDHEN and CDR2 is SYDVKM. CDR3 protein: CASSPSENYEQYF. CDR3 bases: TGTGCCAGCAGCCCATCGGAGAATTACGAGCAGTACTTC.

This clonotype was found many times. Written as DNA, the CDR3 is TGTGCCAGCAGCTTAGTAGACTACAATGAGCAGTTCTTC. It specifies CASSLVDYNEQFF. The chain recombines TRBV7-8 with TRBJ2-1; no clear D gene. The CDR3 is made up of 13 amino acids. The V end was cut by 1 base, the J end by 3 bases, with 4 bases between. Germline loops: CDR1 SGHVS, CDR2 FQNEAQ.

The V and J genes are TRBV30 and TRBJ1-1; no clear D gene. The CDR3 loop spans 12 amino acids. Deletions cut 0 bases from V and 0 bases from J, with 2 bases between. Germline V gives CDR1 GTSNPN, CDR2 SVGIG (reference sequence). The CDR3 loop reads CAWSVMNTEAFF. CDR3 bases: TGTGCCTGGAGTGTAATGAACACTGAAGCTTTCTTT.

This clonotype was found many times. The rearrangement uses TRBV5-4 and TRBJ2-7; D is unresolved. Germline V lookup: CDR1 SGHNT, CDR2 YYREEE (reference sequence). The V end lost 3 bases, the J end lost 3 bases, and 7 bases lay between the germline ends. The CDR3 has 12 residues. CDR3 amino acids: CASSWGNYEQYF. The CDR3 DNA is TGTGCCAGCAGCTGGGGAAACTACGAGCAGTACTTC.

This clonotype was observed a few times. This chain links TRBV6-5 with TRBJ1-2, with TRBD1 identical over 7 bases. This CDR3 comprises 15 residues. With V trimmed by 4 bases and J by 3 bases, 8 bases remained unmatched. CDR1 is MNHEY and CDR2 is SVGAGI in the germline V gene. The CDR3 bases are TGTGCCAGCAGTTCCCGGGGGACAGTAGACTATGGCTACACCTTC. It yields the protein CASSSRGTVDYGYTF.

As regards this clonotype: A read error is possible here, since a much larger clone lies one base away. The gene calls are TRBV7-9 and TRBJ2-4; D gene ambiguous. Germline assignment: CDR1 SEHNR and CDR2 FQNEAQ (reference sequence). V was pared by 0 bases and J by 1 base, with 10 bases between. The CDR3 totals 16 residues. CDR3: CASSLAQSEAKNIQYF. In DNA form, the CDR3 reads TGTGCCAGCAGCTTAGCGCAGTCTGAGGCCAAAAACATTCAGTACTTC.

The table lists this clonotype with a few counts. CDR3 sequence (DNA): TGTGCCAGCAGTCCCCCGGGACCGCCGCGGGAGACCCAGTACTTC. It specifies CASSPPGPPRETQYF. The chain is built from TRBV12-3 or TRBV12-4 and TRBJ2-5, with D tentatively TRBD1 or TRBD2 (5 bases each). V was clipped by 5 bases and J by 5 bases, with 18 bases between them. The CDR3 covers 15 residues.

This clonotype was seen at least ten times. The chain is built from TRBV19 and TRBJ2-2; TRBD2 matches at 7 bases. Germline V lookup: CDR1 LNHDA, CDR2 SQIVND (reference sequence). The CDR3 is 18 amino acids. J gave up 6 bases and V 6 bases, and 19 bases lay outside the gene matches. This CDR3 reads CASRRELDGGTPPGELFF. CDR3 DNA sequence: TGTGCCAGTAGAAGGGAACTAGACGGGGGGACCCCCCCCGGGGAGCTGTTTTTT.

This clonotype was observed at least ten times. The genes are TRBV20-1 and TRBJ1-6; D is unclear. The V gene's germline CDR1 is DFQATT and CDR2 SNEGSKA (reference sequence). The CDR3 totals 12 residues. The CDR3 spells CPESGIDSPLHF. Here the CDR3 DNA reads TGCCCAGAATCCGGGATTGATTCACCCCTCCACTTT.

Only a few counts were recorded for this clonotype. V usage is TRBV19 and J usage is TRBJ1-3, with a weak D call TRBD1 (6 bases). The germline V gene encodes CDR1 LNHDA and CDR2 SQIVND (reference sequence). Trimming stripped 10 bases from V and 5 bases from J, with 12 bases between. The CDR3 spans 12 residues. The CDR3 DNA sequence: TGTGCCACCACAGGGAGGAGAAACACCATATATTTT. It codes for CATTGRRNTIYF.

Of note for this clonotype: A junction boundary mismatches the germline segment, possibly from a read error. This chain joins TRBV5-1 and TRBJ2-7, with D perhaps TRBD2 (6 bases). The CDR3 totals 15 residues. The germline gives CDR1 SGHRS, CDR2 YFSETQ. The CDR3 spells CASSTGRGSSHEQYF. CDR3 DNA: TGCGCCAGCAGCACGGGACGGGGGAGCTCCCACGAGCAGTACTTC. The variable domain in full, completed from reference TRBV5-1 and TRBJ2-7, reads KAGVTQTPRYLIKTRGQQVTLSCSPISGHRSVSWYQQTPGQGLQFLFEYFSETQRNKGNFPGRFSGRQFSNSRSEMNVSTLELGDSALYLCASSTGRGSSHEQYFGPGTRLTVT.

Concerning this clonotype itself: A read error is possible here, since a much larger clone lies one base away. V gene TRBV11-2 combines with J gene TRBJ1-1; D perhaps matches TRBD1 (5 bases). CDR1 and CDR2 from the germline V gene are SGHAT and FQNNGV. This CDR3 region has 16 residues. The V and J ends lost 1 base and 4 bases respectively, with 16 bases between them. The CDR3, as DNA: TGTGCCAGCAGCTTAGGAGGTGGGGGGGTCCGCACTGAAGCTTTCTTT. Amino acids: CASSLGGGGVRTEAFF.

This clonotype was detected a few times. The CDR3 DNA follows: TGTGCCAGCAGCCAAGATACGTTAGGCAATCAGCCCCAGCATTTT. It encodes CASSQDTLGNQPQHF. The chain couples TRBV3-1 to TRBJ1-5, with D uncertain. The germline V gene has CDR1 LGHDT and CDR2 YNNKEL (reference sequence). With 0 bases removed from V and 2 bases from J, the gap between germline ends came to 8 bases. The length of the CDR3 is 15 residues.

This clonotype was recorded at least ten times. The rearrangement links TRBV6-5 to TRBJ2-7; no clear D. Trimming pared 1 base from V and 7 bases from J, leaving 5 bases between. The CDR3 loop spans 11 amino acids. CDR1 is MNHEY, CDR2 SVGAGI, per germline. This chain's CDR3 is CASSYYGEQYF. In DNA form, the CDR3 reads TGTGCCAGCAGTTACTATGGGGAGCAGTACTTC.

The rearrangement joins TRBV20-1 to TRBJ2-1; TRBD2 matches 10 bases. CDR1 is DFQATT, CDR2 SNEGSKA, per germline (reference sequence). The CDR3 covers 15 residues. V was clipped by 2 bases and J by 5 bases; unmatched bases: 6. Here the CDR3 reads CSARPLAGDHNEQFF. CDR3 sequence (DNA): TGCAGTGCTAGACCGCTAGCGGGAGACCACAATGAGCAGTTCTTC.

Remarks on this clonotype: The junction departs from the called germline gene at one end, perhaps through a read error. This chain connects TRBV5-6 to TRBJ2-5; D is uncertain. From germline, CDR1 is SGHDT and CDR2 YYEEEE. CDR3 size: 13 residues. The chain's CDR3 is CAGSLEGKETQYF. CDR3 in DNA: TGTGCCGGCAGCTTGGAAGGCAAAGAGACTCAGTACTTC.

The V and J genes are TRBV19 and TRBJ2-1; D not certain. V lost 11 bases to trimming and J lost 0 bases, with 8 bases between them. This CDR3 contains 12 residues. Per the germline V gene, CDR1 is LNHDA and CDR2 is SQIVND (reference sequence). Written as DNA, the CDR3 is TGTGCCTGCGGAAGCTCCTACAATGAGCAGTTCTTC. Its translation: CACGSSYNEQFF.

This sequence joins TRBV5-6 and TRBJ2-7, with TRBD1 as a possible D gene (5 bases). The CDR3 has 12 amino acids. In germline, CDR1 is SGHDT, CDR2 YYEEEE. V shed 6 bases and J shed 4 bases, with 11 bases lying between them. This CDR3 is CASKGVGYEQYF. CDR3 DNA sequence: TGTGCCAGCAAAGGGGTTGGGTACGAGCAGTACTTC.